The source of this T cell receptor (beta chain) is a study of blood T cell repertoires in COVID-19. Background on the study: In each case, the material was cDNA or gDNA derived from T cells, B-cell-depleted T cells, or PBMCs.

Using immunoSEQ multiplex PCR, the repertoire was profiled, and TCRdb retains in-frame clones only, with some absent. The table includes 200,000 to 250,000 clones, approximately 81% detected once. Per germline, CDR1 SGHRS and CDR2 YFSETQ. J gave up 4 bases and V 4 bases, and 9 bases lay outside the gene matches. The CDR3 sequence is 17 residues long. This TCR was recovered from a woman aged 60-70 years who had recovered from COVID-19. The chain is built from TRBV5-1 and TRBJ2-2; TRBD2 aligns across 11 bases. Sequencing input: peripheral blood. The CDR3 spells CASSPTTSGASTGELFF. CDR3 sequence (DNA): TGCGCCAGCAGCCCTACGACTAGCGGGGCGAGCACCGGGGAGCTGTTTTTT.